This T cell receptor (beta chain) is from a study of T cell responses to AZD1222 COVID-19 vaccine. Repertoires were generated with immunoSEQ multiplex PCR, while TCRdb's copy carries only in-frame clones and drops some. This sample has 75,000 or so clones, with approximately 89% found just once. Study results and limitations: Among the donors, most were white British and more were female, and clonal diversity was possibly underestimated.

As for this clone: Its antigen is undetermined.

Whether given at about 4 or about 12 weeks, second doses were pooled. The CDR3 has 12 amino acids. CDR1 and CDR2 from the germline V gene are MNHEY and SVGAGI. The sequencing used peripheral blood, collected 28 days after the second AZD1222 dose. The receptor's source is an adult who received the AZD1222 COVID-19 vaccine. The gene calls are TRBV6-5 and TRBJ2-7; D remains unclear. The CDR3 loop is CSVWNISYEQYF. CDR3 nucleotide sequence: TGTTCCGTATGGAACATTAGCTACGAGCAGTACTTC.